The source of this T cell receptor (beta chain) is a study of graft-versus-host responses after intestinal transplantation. In germline, CDR1 is SGHVS, CDR2 FQNEAQ. This CDR3 comprises 20 residues. V lost 7 bases to trimming and J lost 2 bases; unmatched junction nucleotides: 20. Details on this clone: The antigen remains undetermined.

This table comes from immunoSEQ multiplex PCR, and its TCRdb copy is limited to in-frame clones, with some not included. Altogether roughly 100,000 clones are present, under 95% being singletons, with the ten largest covering 1.2%. The source is a human donor who received an intestinal transplant. The starting material was unstimulated CD8+ T cells sorted from spleen or lymph node cells, obtained before intestinal transplant. The chain joins TRBV7-8 to TRBJ2-6; TRBD1 aligns across 7 bases. CDR3 region: CASNLYLTTGTSPGANVLTF. DNA for the CDR3: TGTGCCAGCAATCTATACCTAACGACAGGGACATCTCCTGGGGCCAACGTCCTGACTTTC.